One T cell receptor (beta chain) is described in this entry. What it binds is unknown. Measured with immunoSEQ multiplex PCR; TCRdb has only the in-frame clones, and not every one. This table holds over 750,000 clones, 90% to 97% found once. Germline CDR1 is SGHRS and CDR2 is YFSETQ. J lost 5 bases, V lost 3 bases, and 10 bases had no gene match. This CDR3 has 15 residues. CD8 cells regarded as naive lacked CD45RO, were positively chosen for CCR7, and omitted terminally differentiated effector memory CD45RA+ cells. This sample was taken from a study of shared clonotypes between healthy human individuals. Regarding the study as a whole: Only blood was sampled; tissue repertoires likely differ. Sharing across four donors was highest in naive CD4 (around 5%) and lowest in memory CD8 (about 0.4%).

The TCR was taken from a man aged 25 to 45 in good health. This chain connects TRBV5-1 to TRBJ2-5; 7 bases are shared with TRBD1. Sequenced material: naive CD8+ T cells sorted from blood. The CDR3 protein is CASSSEPGQRETQYF. The CDR3 nucleotides read TGCGCCAGCAGCTCAGAACCGGGACAGAGGGAGACCCAGTACTTC. The whole variable domain, remainder taken from reference TRBV5-1 and TRBJ2-5, is KAGVTQTPRYLIKTRGQQVTLSCSPISGHRSVSWYQQTPGQGLQFLFEYFSETQRNKGNFPGRFSGRQFSNSRSEMNVSTLELGDSALYLCASSSEPGQRETQYFGPGTRLLVL.